The sequence of this TCR beta chain was determined in a study of coeliac disease. Assay: immunoSEQ multiplex PCR; the TCRdb copy retains only in-frame clones and omits some. The sample yields over 4,000 clones, roughly 58% seen once. Trimming cost V 3 bases and J 2 bases, with 16 bases left between them. CDR1 is MNHNY and CDR2 is SVGAGI in the germline V gene (reference sequence). The CDR3 loop spans 16 amino acids. The sequenced sample was intraepithelial lymphocytes from the gut. The sequence came from a woman aged 18-30 years with active celiac disease. The genes are TRBV6-6 and TRBJ1-1; perhaps TRBD1 as D (5 bases). CDR3 loop: CASSYPYWGRNTEAFF. The CDR3 nucleotides are TGTGCCAGCAGTTATCCTTATTGGGGCAGAAACACTGAAGCTTTCTTT.